These 30 T cell receptor beta chains came from one sample sequenced in a study of T cells in Graves' hyperthyroidism and ophthalmopathy. RNA transcripts provided the source from which TCR beta CDR3 regions were amplified. Initially, a first-round RT-PCR of the TCR CDR3 employed the HTBI primer set. TCRdb re-called the multiplex PCR reads with MiXCR, one entry per CDR3 protein. The sample lists some 530,000 distinct CDR3 sequences, roughly 22% occurring once. Sequencing was performed on blood. The receptors were gathered from a woman aged 70-85 years with Graves' ophthalmopathy.

V is TRBV7-8 and J is TRBJ2-5; TRBD1 is a possible D gene (6 bases). The CDR3 consists of 13 residues. The V end lost 6 bases, the J end lost 2 bases, and 10 bases lay between the germline ends. CDR1 is SGHVS and CDR2 is FQNEAQ in the germline V gene. Here the CDR3 DNA reads TGTGCCAGCAGTATCGGACAGCAAGAGACCCAGTACTTC. It translates to CASSIGQQETQYF.

The rearrangement uses TRBV7-3 and TRBJ2-7, with 10 bases that match TRBD2. The CDR3 totals 15 residues. The V gene's germline CDR1 is SGHTA and CDR2 FQGTGA. The V gene end was trimmed by 5 bases and the J gene end by 5 bases; junction bases not matched to a gene: 9. CDR3 nucleotide sequence: TGTGCCAGCAGCCGGGGTAGCGGGAGGTTCGACGAGCAGTACTTC. This encodes CASSRGSGRFDEQYF.

The chain couples TRBV2 to TRBJ2-1, with D perhaps TRBD1 (6 bases). The CDR3 extends over 14 amino acids. V lost 0 bases, J lost 15 bases, and 18 bases lay in between. From germline, CDR1 is SNHLY and CDR2 FYNNEI. CDR3 in DNA: TGTGCCAGCAGTGAAGCGGGGGCAGGGATCGAACGGTTCTTC. This translates into CASSEAGAGIERFF.

The chain links TRBV19 to TRBJ2-1, with 11 nucleotides matching TRBD1. Germline V lookup: CDR1 LNHDA, CDR2 SQIVND (reference sequence). J lost 7 bases, V lost 3 bases, and 8 bases had no gene match. This CDR3 comprises 16 residues. The CDR3, as DNA: TGTGCCAGTAGTATCGGGACAGGGGGTACTTTAAATGAGCAGTTCTTC. This sequence encodes CASSIGTGGTLNEQFF. Based on the CDR3 plus reference TRBV19 and TRBJ2-1, the full variable domain is DGGITQSPKYLFRKEGQNVTLSCEQNLNHDAMYWYRQDPGQGLRLIYYSQIVNDFQKGDIAEGYSVSREKKESFPLTVTSAQKNPTAFYLCASSIGTGGTLNEQFFGPGTRLTVL.

The chain carries TRBV5-1 and TRBJ2-3; 8 bases are a match to TRBD2. Losses at the gene ends were 2 bases for V and 3 bases for J; bases not matched to a gene: 2. The CDR3 is 14 amino acids. Germline V gives CDR1 SGHRS, CDR2 YFSETQ. For the CDR3, the DNA is TGCGCCAGCAGCTTAGCGGGAGAGACAGATACGCAGTATTTT. Its protein product is CASSLAGETDTQYF.

By sample share, this clonotype is medium-sized. CDR3 sequence (DNA): TGTGCCAGCAGCCGTACTAGTGGGTCCTACGAGCAGTACTTC. It encodes CASSRTSGSYEQYF. The chain joins TRBV12-3 or TRBV12-4 to TRBJ2-7; D possibly corresponds to TRBD2 (5 bases). V lost 6 bases, J lost 1 base, and 13 bases lay in between. The CDR3 spans 14 residues.

Only a few counts were recorded for this clonotype. The gene calls are TRBV9 and TRBJ2-1; 7 bases map to TRBD2. The CDR3 has 15 residues. Germline V lookup: CDR1 SGDLS, CDR2 YYNGEE. With 3 bases clipped from V and 0 bases from J, the junction kept 3 bases outside the gene matches. In nucleotides, the CDR3 is TGTGCCAGCAGCGGGGGGGGAGTCTCCTACAATGAGCAGTTCTTC. Translated, it gives CASSGGGVSYNEQFF.

The chain couples TRBV5-5 to TRBJ1-1; D remains unclear. Trimming shortened V by 1 base and J by 3 bases, and 10 bases separated the two germline ends. From germline, CDR1 is SGHKS and CDR2 YYEKEE (reference sequence). The CDR3 contains 14 residues. CDR3 in DNA: TGTGCCAGCAGCTTGCCAGGAGCTTACACTGAAGCTTTCTTT. Protein product: CASSLPGAYTEAFF.

The rearrangement links TRBV10-3 to TRBJ2-7, with 11 nucleotides matching TRBD2. CDR3 size: 17 residues. The trim removed 7 bases at V and 5 bases at J, leaving 16 bases unmatched. Germline CDR1 ENHRY, CDR2 SYGVKD. The CDR3 DNA sequence: TGTGCCATCACCCCCGGCCCAATTAGCGGGAGGGCCCACGAGCAGTACTTC. This sequence encodes CAITPGPISGRAHEQYF.

This clonotype was counted at least ten times. This rearrangement joins TRBV2 to TRBJ2-3; TRBD2 agrees at 11 bases. CDR1 is SNHLY and CDR2 is FYNNEI in the germline V gene. This CDR3 contains 17 residues. J was trimmed by 6 bases and V by 6 bases; bases with no gene match: 14. CDR3 sequence (DNA): TGTGCCAGCAGAGATATTATGACTAGCGGGGAATTCGATACGCAGTATTTT. It encodes CASRDIMTSGEFDTQYF.

This clonotype was observed a handful of times. The chain employs TRBV6-2 or TRBV6-3 and TRBJ2-7, with 8 nucleotides matching TRBD1. Germline CDR1 reads MNHEY; CDR2 reads SVGEGT. V trimming: 6 bases; J trimming: 3 bases; junction bases outside the gene matches: 7. The CDR3 covers 14 residues. The CDR3 loop reads CASRRTGPGYEQYF. The CDR3 DNA reads as TGTGCCAGCAGGCGGACAGGGCCAGGCTACGAGCAGTACTTC.

This clonotype was seen a few times. The V and J genes are TRBV4-1 and TRBJ2-1, with 8 bases lining up with TRBD2. With V trimmed by 1 base and J by 8 bases, 4 bases remained unmatched. The CDR3 contains 14 residues. CDR1 is MGHRA, CDR2 YSYEKL, per germline. The CDR3 region is CASSQGGLAYEQFF. Written as DNA, the CDR3 is TGCGCCAGCAGCCAAGGAGGACTAGCCTATGAGCAGTTCTTC.

This sequence joins TRBV20-1 and TRBJ2-1; TRBD2 might be the D (5 bases). Trimming removed 3 bases at V and 1 base at J, with 13 bases between. CDR1 and CDR2 from the germline V gene are DFQATT and SNEGSKA (reference sequence). The CDR3 runs to 15 residues. CDR3 DNA sequence: TGCAGTGCTAGTCGTCCTAGCCCATCCTACAATGAGCAGTTCTTC. It encodes CSASRPSPSYNEQFF.

The chain is built from TRBV4-3 and TRBJ2-7; 13 positions match TRBD2. The CDR3 sequence is 16 residues long. CDR1 is LGHNA, CDR2 YSLEER, per germline. The V and J ends lost 1 base and 0 bases, in that order; junction bases with no gene match: 0. In nucleotides, the CDR3 is TGCGCCAGCAGCCAAGGGACTAGCGGGAGCTCCTACGAGCAGTACTTC. As protein: CASSQGTSGSSYEQYF.

This clonotype occurred many times. This sequence joins TRBV12-3 or TRBV12-4 and TRBJ1-1; D may be TRBD1 (5 bases). Deletions cut 4 bases from V and 5 bases from J, with 14 bases between. The CDR3 sequence is 14 residues long. This CDR3 reads CASSSRTPLTEAFF. The CDR3 DNA sequence: TGTGCCAGCAGTTCTAGGACACCTCTAACTGAAGCTTTCTTT.

This clonotype was seen at least ten times. The gene calls are TRBV2 and TRBJ2-2; the match to TRBD1 covers 10 bases. Germline lookup yields CDR1 SNHLY and CDR2 FYNNEI. J lost 6 bases, V lost 6 bases, and 1 base had no gene match. The CDR3 contains 13 residues. DNA of the CDR3: TGTGCCAGCAGGACAGGGGGCCCCGGGGAGCTGTTTTTT. It yields the protein CASRTGGPGELFF.

This clonotype was seen more than once but under ten times. V usage is TRBV4-3 and J usage is TRBJ2-7; TRBD2 matches 8 bases. Germline lookup yields CDR1 LGHNA and CDR2 YSLEER. The J segment lost 3 bases and the V segment lost 0 bases, leaving 7 bases of the junction unmatched. The CDR3 has 16 amino acids. CDR3 nucleotide sequence: TGCGCCAGCAGCCAAGATAGGGCTAGCGGGTTCTACGAGCAGTACTTC. Translated: CASSQDRASGFYEQYF.

The CDR3, as DNA: TGTGCCAGTAGAACCGGGACAGGGTCCCACGAGCAGTACTTC. This codes for CASRTGTGSHEQYF. The chain uses TRBV19 and TRBJ2-7; 9 bases align to TRBD1. With 6 bases clipped from V and 5 bases from J, the junction kept 8 bases outside the gene matches. The CDR3 has 14 residues. Germline assignment: CDR1 LNHDA and CDR2 SQIVND (reference sequence).

The J gene is TRBJ1-5, the V gene TRBV19; weak D call: TRBD1 (6 bases). V lost 7 bases and J lost 1, with 17 bases in between. The CDR3 is 16 residues long. Germline-derived CDR1 and CDR2 are LNHDA and SQIVND (reference sequence). CDR3 nucleotide sequence: TGTGCCAGTAAAACACAGGGTTTCGGGAGCAATCAGCCCCAGCATTTT. Residues: CASKTQGFGSNQPQHF. Drawing the rest from reference TRBV19 and TRBJ1-5, the complete variable domain is DGGITQSPKYLFRKEGQNVTLSCEQNLNHDAMYWYRQDPGQGLRLIYYSQIVNDFQKGDIAEGYSVSREKKESFPLTVTSAQKNPTAFYLCASKTQGFGSNQPQHFGDGTRLSIL.

This clonotype occurred many times. The rearrangement uses TRBV28 and TRBJ1-5; the D gene is possibly TRBD1 (5 bases). Germline assignment: CDR1 MDHEN and CDR2 SYDVKM. Trimming stripped 3 bases from V and 4 bases from J, with 25 bases between. CDR3 length equals 19 residues. The CDR3 here is CASSFPRNSGQGPNQPQHF. Written as DNA, the CDR3 is TGTGCCAGCAGTTTCCCCCGGAATTCGGGTCAGGGCCCGAATCAGCCCCAGCATTTT. The entire variable domain, with the rest obtained from reference TRBV28 and TRBJ1-5, is as follows: DVKVTQSSRYLVKRTGEKVFLECVQDMDHENMFWYRQDPGLGLRLIYFSYDVKMKEKGDIPEGYSVSREKKERFSLILESASTNQTSMYLCASSFPRNSGQGPNQPQHFGDGTRLSIL.

This clonotype was seen at least ten times. The chain joins TRBV30 to TRBJ2-1; D gene unclear. CDR1 and CDR2 (germline): GTSNPN, SVGIG (reference sequence). V was cut by 4 bases and J by 3 bases, with 4 bases left in between. The CDR3 is 11 amino acids. The CDR3 nucleotides are TGTGCCTGGAACCTCTACAATGAGCAGTTCTTC. It yields the protein CAWNLYNEQFF.

This clonotype was picked up many times. The rearrangement joins TRBV28 to TRBJ2-5; TRBD2 matches 7 bases. V gave up 4 bases and J gave up 5 bases; unmatched junction bases: 7. Germline V CDR1 and CDR2: MDHEN, SYDVKM. CDR3 size: 14 residues. The chain's CDR3 is CASSWAGESETQYF. The CDR3, as DNA: TGTGCCAGCAGTTGGGCGGGGGAGTCCGAGACCCAGTACTTC.

This clonotype was observed at least ten times. CDR3 coding DNA: TGCAGCGTCGTCACGGGGGACAGGGGGCGGCGAGCTTTCTTT. Protein sequence: CSVVTGDRGRRAFF. The chain links TRBV29-1 to TRBJ1-1, with 12 bases that match TRBD1. Per the germline V gene, CDR1 is SQVTM and CDR2 is ANQGSEA. The CDR3 spans 14 residues. V was pared by 6 bases and J by 10 bases, with 12 bases of the junction left unmatched.

The chain uses TRBV12-5 and TRBJ1-1; D may be TRBD1 (5 bases). This CDR3 contains 13 residues. Between the trimmed V and J ends, which lost 4 bases and 1 base, there was a span of 7 bases. CDR1 and CDR2 (germline): LGHNT, FRNRAP. The CDR3 protein is CASGYQGNTEAFF. Here the CDR3 DNA reads TGTGCTAGTGGTTACCAGGGGAACACTGAAGCTTTCTTT.

This clonotype was counted ten times or more. V gene TRBV28 combines with J gene TRBJ2-7; no definite D call. The CDR3 contains 15 residues. From germline, CDR1 is MDHEN and CDR2 SYDVKM. Trimming shortened V by 6 bases and J by 4 bases, and 19 bases separated the two germline ends. This CDR3 reads CASSSPRFPPYEQYF. The CDR3 DNA reads as TGTGCCAGCAGCTCACCGCGCTTTCCTCCTTACGAGCAGTACTTC.

The DNA for the CDR3 is TGTGCCAGCAGTGCCCTAGCGGCCCGGGGAAATGAGCAGTTCTTC. This translates into CASSALAARGNEQFF. V usage is TRBV6-1 and J usage is TRBJ2-1, with 7 positions matching TRBD2. The length of the CDR3 is 15 residues. V dropped 4 bases and J dropped 7; count of bases not matched to a gene: 10. Germline CDR1 and CDR2: MNHNS and SASEGT.

The rearrangement uses TRBV20-1 and TRBJ2-1; 12 positions agree with TRBD2. In germline, CDR1 is DFQATT, CDR2 SNEGSKA (reference sequence). V gave up 0 bases and J gave up 8 bases; unmatched junction bases: 8. The CDR3 extends over 16 amino acids. The CDR3, as DNA: TGCAGTGCTAGAGATTCACTAGCGGGAGGTAGACATGAGCAGTTCTTC. Its protein product is CSARDSLAGGRHEQFF.

This clonotype came up a few times. The chain links TRBV6-1 to TRBJ2-5, with a tentative D call TRBD2 (5 bases). Germline-derived CDR1 and CDR2 are MNHNS and SASEGT. The CDR3 spans 11 residues. The CDR3 DNA is TGTGCTTGCGGAGGTTCGGAGACCCAGTACTTC. It encodes CACGGSETQYF.

V and J are TRBV14 and TRBJ2-1; 8 bases align to TRBD2. V was pared by 2 bases and J by 9 bases, with 9 bases of the junction left unmatched. The CDR3 spans 15 residues. Germline CDR1 and CDR2: SGHDN and FVKESK. The chain's CDR3 is CASSQSGTRGGEQFF. In DNA form, the CDR3 reads TGTGCCAGCAGCCAATCCGGGACTAGGGGGGGTGAGCAGTTCTTC.

The chain combines TRBV29-1 with TRBJ1-3; D not certain. Germline V CDR1 and CDR2: SQVTM, ANQGSEA. This CDR3 spans 12 amino acids. Trimming took 4 bases from V and 4 from J, leaving 8 bases between them. CDR3 in amino acids: CSVGEEGNTIYF. The CDR3, as DNA: TGCAGCGTTGGCGAAGAGGGAAACACCATATATTTT.